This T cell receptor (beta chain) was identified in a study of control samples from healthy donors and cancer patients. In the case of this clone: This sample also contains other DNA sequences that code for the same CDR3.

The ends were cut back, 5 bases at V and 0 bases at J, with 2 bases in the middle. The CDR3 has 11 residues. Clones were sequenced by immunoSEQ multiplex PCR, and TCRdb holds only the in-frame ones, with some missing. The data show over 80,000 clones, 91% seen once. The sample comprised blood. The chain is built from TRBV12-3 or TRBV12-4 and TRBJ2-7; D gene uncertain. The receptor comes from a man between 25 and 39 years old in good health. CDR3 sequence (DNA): TGTGCCAGCAGTGACTCCTACGAGCAGTACTTC. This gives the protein CASSDSYEQYF.